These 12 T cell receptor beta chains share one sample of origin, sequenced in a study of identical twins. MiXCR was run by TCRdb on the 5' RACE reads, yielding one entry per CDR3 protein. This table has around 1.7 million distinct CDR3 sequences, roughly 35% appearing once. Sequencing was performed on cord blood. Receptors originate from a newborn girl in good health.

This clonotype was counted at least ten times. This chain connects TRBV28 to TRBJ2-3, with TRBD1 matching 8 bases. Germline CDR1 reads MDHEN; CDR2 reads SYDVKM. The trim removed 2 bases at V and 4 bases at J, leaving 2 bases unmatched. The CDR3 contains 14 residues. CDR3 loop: CASSLLQGADTQYF. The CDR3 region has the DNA TGTGCCAGCAGTTTACTACAGGGGGCAGATACGCAGTATTTT.

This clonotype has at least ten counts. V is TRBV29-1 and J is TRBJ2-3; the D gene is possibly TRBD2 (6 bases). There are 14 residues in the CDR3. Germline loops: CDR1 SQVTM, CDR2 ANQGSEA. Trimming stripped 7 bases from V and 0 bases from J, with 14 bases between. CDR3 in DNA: TGCAGCGCTAAATCGGGAGCGAGCACAGATACGCAGTATTTT. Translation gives CSAKSGASTDTQYF.

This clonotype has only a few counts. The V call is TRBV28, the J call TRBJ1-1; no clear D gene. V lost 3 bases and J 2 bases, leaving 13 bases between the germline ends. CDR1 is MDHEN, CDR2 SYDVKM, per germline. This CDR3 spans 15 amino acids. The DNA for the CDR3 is TGTGCCAGCAGTTTCCTACGCCAGACCAACACTGAAGCTTTCTTT. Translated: CASSFLRQTNTEAFF.

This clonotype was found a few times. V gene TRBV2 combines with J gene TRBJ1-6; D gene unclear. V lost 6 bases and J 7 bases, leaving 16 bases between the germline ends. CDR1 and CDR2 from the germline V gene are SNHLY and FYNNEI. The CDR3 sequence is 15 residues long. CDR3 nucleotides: TGTGCCAGCAGGGCGAATTACTTGGGGAATTCACCCCTCCACTTT. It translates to CASRANYLGNSPLHF.

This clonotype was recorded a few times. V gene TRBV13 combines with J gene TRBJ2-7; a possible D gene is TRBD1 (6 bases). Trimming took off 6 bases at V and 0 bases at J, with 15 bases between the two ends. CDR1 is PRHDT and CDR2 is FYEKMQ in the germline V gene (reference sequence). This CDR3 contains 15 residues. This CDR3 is CASSSPGHNSYEQYF. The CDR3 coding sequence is TGTGCCAGCAGTTCACCGGGACATAACTCCTACGAGCAGTACTTC.

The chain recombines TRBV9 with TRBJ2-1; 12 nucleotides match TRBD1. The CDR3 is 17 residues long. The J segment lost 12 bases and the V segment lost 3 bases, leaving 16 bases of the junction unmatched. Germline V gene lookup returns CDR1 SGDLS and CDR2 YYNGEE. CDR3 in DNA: TGTGCCAGCAGCGCCCTTGTGGGATGGGACAGGGGGCATGGGCAGTTCTTC. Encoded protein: CASSALVGWDRGHGQFF.

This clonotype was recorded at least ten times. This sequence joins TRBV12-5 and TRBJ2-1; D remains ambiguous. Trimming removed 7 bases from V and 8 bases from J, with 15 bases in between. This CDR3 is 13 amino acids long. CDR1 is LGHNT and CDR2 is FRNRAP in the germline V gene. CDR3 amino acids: CASATAGVDEQFF. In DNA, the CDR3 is TGTGCTAGTGCCACGGCAGGAGTTGATGAGCAGTTCTTC. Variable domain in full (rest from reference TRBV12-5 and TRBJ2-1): DARVTQTPRHKVTEMGQEVTMRCQPILGHNTVFWYRQTMMQGLELLAYFRNRAPLDDSGMPKDRFSAEMPDATLATLKIQPSEPRDSAVYFCASATAGVDEQFFGPGTRLTVL.

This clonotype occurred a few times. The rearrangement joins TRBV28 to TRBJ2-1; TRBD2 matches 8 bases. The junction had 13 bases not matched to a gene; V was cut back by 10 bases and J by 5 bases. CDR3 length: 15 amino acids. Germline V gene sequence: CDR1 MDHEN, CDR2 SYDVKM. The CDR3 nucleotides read TGTGCCACCCGTCAACCGGGACTAGGACACAATGAGCAGTTCTTC. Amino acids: CATRQPGLGHNEQFF.

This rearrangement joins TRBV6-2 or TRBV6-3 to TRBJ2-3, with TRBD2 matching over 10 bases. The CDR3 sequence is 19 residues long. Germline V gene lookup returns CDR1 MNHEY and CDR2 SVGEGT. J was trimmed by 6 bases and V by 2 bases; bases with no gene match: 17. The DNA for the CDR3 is TGTGCCAGCAGTTACCAACCAACCCCGGGACTAGCGTATTGGGATACGCAGTATTTT. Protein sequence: CASSYQPTPGLAYWDTQYF.

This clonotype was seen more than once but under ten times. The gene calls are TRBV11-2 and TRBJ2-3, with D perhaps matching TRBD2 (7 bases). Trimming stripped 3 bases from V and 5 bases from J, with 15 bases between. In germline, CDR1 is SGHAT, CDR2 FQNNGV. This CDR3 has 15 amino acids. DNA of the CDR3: TGTGCCAGCAGCTTGAGGGGGGGGCTTGAAGATACGCAGTATTTT. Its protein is CASSLRGGLEDTQYF.

The CDR3 nucleotides are TGCGCCAGCAGCCAATTAGGTCCCTACAATGAGCAGTTCTTC. Its translation: CASSQLGPYNEQFF. V is TRBV4-1 and J is TRBJ2-1; D gene unclear. Germline V gene data show CDR1 as MGHRA and CDR2 as YSYEKL. V was clipped by 2 bases and J by 2 bases, with 7 bases between them. This CDR3 comprises 14 residues.

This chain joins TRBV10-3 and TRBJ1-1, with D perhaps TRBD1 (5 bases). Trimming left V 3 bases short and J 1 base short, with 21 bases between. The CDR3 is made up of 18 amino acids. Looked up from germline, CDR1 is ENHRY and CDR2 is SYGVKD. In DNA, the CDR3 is TGTGCCATCAGTGACGAGCTGACAGCCCGGCGGTCGAACACTGAAGCTTTCTTT. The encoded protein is CAISDELTARRSNTEAFF.